These T cell receptor beta chains were read from a single sample in a study of blood T cell repertoires in COVID-19. Sequencing used immunoSEQ multiplex PCR; TCRdb keeps in-frame clones, though not all of them. Seen here are about 93,000 clones, almost 80% observed once, and the top ten hold roughly 15%. The specimen was peripheral blood. These TCRs come from a human donor in a cohort sampled during active COVID-19. The CDR3 runs from the conserved cysteine through the conserved F or W. A D gene is named only where the DNA matches it firmly. Expanded clones are given a class, and other clones once, few, many or no size at all.

TRBD2	TRBV28	.	TRBJ2-1	CASSPPGRGYNEQFF	TGTGCCAGCAGCCCACCTGGGCGGGGGTACAATGAGCAGTTCTTC
.	TRBV18	.	TRBJ1-1	CASSTDRSNTEAFF	TGTGCCAGCTCTACCGACAGGTCGAACACTGAAGCTTTCTTT
.	TRBV6-6	.	TRBJ2-2	CASTRGAGELFF	TGTGCCAGCACTCGCGGAGCCGGGGAGCTGTTTTTT
TRBD1	TRBV28	.	TRBJ1-1	CASSRQGIGIRAFF	TGTGCCAGCAGCCGACAGGGGATTGGTATTCGAGCTTTCTTT
.	TRBV10-3	.	TRBJ2-7	CAISGDRGLYEQYF	TGTGCCATCAGTGGTGACAGAGGATTGTACGAGCAGTACTTC
.	TRBV2	.	TRBJ2-7	CASRDPGHLRPYEQYF	TGTGCCAGCAGGGACCCGGGACACCTACGCCCCTACGAGCAGTACTTC
.	TRBV20-1	.	TRBJ2-1	CSASFYNEQFF	TGCAGTGCTAGCTTCTACAATGAGCAGTTCTTC
.	TRBV28	.	TRBJ1-6	CASSLGGPRNSPLHF	TGTGCCAGCAGTTTGGGAGGGCCAAGGAATTCACCCCTCCACTTT
.	TRBV6-1	.	TRBJ1-1	CASSEPQGGTEAFF	TGTGCCAGCAGTGAACCTCAGGGTGGCACTGAAGCTTTCTTT
.	TRBV6-5	once	TRBJ2-7	CASSYSSGRYEQYF	TGTGCCAGCAGTTACTCGAGTGGGAGATACGAGCAGTACTTC
TRBD1	TRBV4-2	once	TRBJ1-4	CASSGKDRDEKLFF	TGTGCCAGCAGCGGAAAGGACAGGGATGAAAAACTGTTTTTT
TRBD2	TRBV30	once	TRBJ2-7	CAWSSGGPEQYF	TGTGCCTGGAGCAGCGGGGGGCCCGAGCAGTACTTC
TRBD1	TRBV5-6	.	TRBJ1-2	CASSVWTGVYGYTF	TGTGCCAGCAGCGTATGGACAGGGGTTTATGGCTACACCTTC
TRBD1	TRBV7-8	.	TRBJ1-1	CASSSGTGLEAFF	TGTGCCAGCAGCTCCGGGACAGGGCTTGAAGCTTTCTTT
TRBD1	TRBV7-9	.	TRBJ2-4	CASSRDGTGALAKNIQYF	TGTGCCAGCAGCCGAGACGGGACAGGGGCCCTAGCCAAAAACATTCAGTACTTC
TRBD2	TRBV4-1	.	TRBJ2-1	CASSSPGTSGKNEQFF	TGCGCCAGCAGCAGCCCGGGGACTAGCGGGAAGAATGAGCAGTTCTTC
TRBD1	TRBV19	.	TRBJ1-2	CASSPTGTGHYGYTF	TGTGCCAGTAGCCCTACCGGGACAGGGCATTATGGCTACACCTTC
.	TRBV2	.	TRBJ1-2	CASRAQGLGYGYTF	TGTGCCAGCAGAGCACAGGGTTTAGGCTATGGCTACACCTTC
.	TRBV27	.	TRBJ1-2	CASSLTGYYNYGYTF	TGTGCCAGCAGTCTAACAGGGTACTATAACTATGGCTACACCTTC
TRBD1	TRBV19	.	TRBJ1-1	CASSMRPGQGSEAFF	TGTGCCAGTAGTATGCGTCCCGGACAGGGGTCTGAAGCTTTCTTT
.	TRBV25-1	few	TRBJ2-7	CASSEGGTYEQYF	TGTGCCAGCAGTGAAGGAGGGACCTACGAGCAGTACTTC
TRBD2	TRBV7-9	.	TRBJ2-5	CASSLATGLAGEKTQYF	TGTGCCAGCAGCTTAGCCACGGGACTAGCGGGAGAGAAGACCCAGTACTTC
TRBD1	TRBV28	.	TRBJ1-2	CASSLEDRVHGYTF	TGTGCCAGCAGTTTAGAGGACAGGGTCCATGGCTACACCTTC
TRBD1	TRBV3-1/TRBV3-2	.	TRBJ2-6	CASSQVKDRAPGANVLTF	TGTGCCAGCAGCCAAGTTAAAGACAGGGCTCCCGGGGCCAACGTCCTGACTTTC
.	TRBV28	.	TRBJ2-1	CASSGVRDEQFF	TGTGCCAGCAGTGGAGTTCGGGATGAGCAGTTCTTC
.	TRBV5-4	once	TRBJ2-1	CASSPGGGRGYNEQFF	TGTGCCAGCAGCCCAGGAGGGGGGAGGGGATACAATGAGCAGTTCTTC
TRBD2	TRBV3-1/TRBV3-2	.	TRBJ2-5	CASSQPSGLQETQYF	TGTGCCAGCAGCCAACCTAGCGGCCTCCAAGAGACCCAGTACTTC
.	TRBV3-1/TRBV3-2	.	TRBJ1-4	CASSPSRGATNEKLFF	TGTGCCAGCAGCCCCTCCCGGGGGGCAACTAATGAAAAACTGTTTTTT
TRBD1	TRBV19	few	TRBJ2-1	CATEDRTDNEQFF	TGTGCCACCGAGGACAGGACCGACAATGAGCAGTTCTTC
.	TRBV24-1	.	TRBJ1-2	CATSEGLNYGYTF	TGTGCCACCAGTGAGGGCCTAAACTATGGCTACACCTTC
.	TRBV5-1	.	TRBJ2-7	CASSFPGSVEQYF	TGCGCCAGCAGCTTTCCGGGTTCAGTCGAGCAGTACTTC
.	TRBV7-6	.	TRBJ1-4	CASSLRASGEKLFF	TGTGCCAGCAGCTTACGGGCATCGGGAGAAAAACTGTTTTTT
.	TRBV7-9	few	TRBJ2-2	CASNKPSGVGTGELFF	TGTGCCAGCAACAAACCTTCGGGGGTCGGCACCGGGGAGCTGTTTTTT
TRBD1	TRBV7-7	.	TRBJ2-7	CASSERTGASYEQYF	TGTGCCAGCAGCGAACGGACAGGGGCAAGCTACGAGCAGTACTTC
.	TRBV28	.	TRBJ1-1	CASRGLRTVNIGFF	TGTGCCAGCAGGGGCTTGCGGACAGTCAACATCGGTTTCTTT
.	TRBV30	.	TRBJ1-4	CAWSQQGRNEKLFF	TGTGCCTGGAGTCAACAGGGTCGTAATGAAAAACTGTTTTTT
.	TRBV28	.	TRBJ1-5	CASSSPPARENQPQHF	TGTGCCAGCAGTTCTCCTCCCGCGCGGGAGAATCAGCCCCAGCATTTT
TRBD2	TRBV19	.	TRBJ2-3	CASSMALAGGTNTQYF	TGTGCCAGTAGTATGGCCCTAGCGGGAGGCACGAATACGCAGTATTTT
TRBD1	TRBV2	.	TRBJ2-5	CASSKDRGRLPETQYF	TGTGCCAGCAGCAAGGACAGGGGGCGTCTTCCAGAGACCCAGTACTTC
TRBD2	TRBV27	.	TRBJ2-1	CASSSGSGGHNEQFF	TGTGCCAGCAGTTCCGGGAGCGGGGGACACAATGAGCAGTTCTTC
TRBD2	TRBV28	many	TRBJ2-3	CASSWGLAGGGDTQYF	TGTGCCAGCAGTTGGGGACTAGCGGGGGGTGGAGATACGCAGTATTTT
TRBD1	TRBV5-1	.	TRBJ2-5	CASSGGTGNVETQYF	TGCGCCAGCAGCGGCGGGACAGGGAACGTTGAGACCCAGTACTTC
TRBD1	TRBV7-6	.	TRBJ1-2	CASSFGNPGQGYGYTF	TGTGCCAGCAGCTTCGGGAACCCGGGACAGGGATATGGCTACACCTTC
.	TRBV5-1	many	TRBJ1-3	CASSVGLYSGNTIYF	TGCGCCAGCAGCGTCGGACTGTACTCTGGAAACACCATATATTTT
TRBD1	TRBV4-1	.	TRBJ2-1	CASSQAPGQGGNEQFF	TGCGCCAGCAGCCAAGCCCCGGGACAGGGAGGCAATGAGCAGTTCTTC
TRBD2	TRBV6-6	.	TRBJ2-1	CASNPPGTRNNEQFF	TGTGCCAGCAACCCGCCGGGGACTAGGAACAATGAGCAGTTCTTC
TRBD1	TRBV6-5	.	TRBJ1-2	CASSRQGLGYTF	TGTGCCAGCAGCCGACAGGGCCTTGGCTACACCTTC
TRBD1	TRBV2	.	TRBJ1-4	CASSVRTGDEKLFF	TGTGCCAGCAGTGTCCGGACAGGGGACGAAAAACTGTTTTTT
.	TRBV11-2	.	TRBJ2-2	CASSLLGALNTGELFF	TGTGCCAGCAGCTTATTGGGGGCTCTGAACACCGGGGAGCTGTTTTTT
.	TRBV10-3	.	TRBJ2-7	CAISESTAPGAYEQYF	TGTGCCATCAGTGAGTCGACCGCCCCGGGGGCCTACGAGCAGTACTTC
.	TRBV27	.	TRBJ1-1	CASSLLGVGTEAFF	TGTGCCAGCAGTTTATTAGGGGTCGGGACTGAAGCTTTCTTT
.	TRBV15	.	TRBJ2-1	CATSSSQNPYNEQFF	TGTGCCACCAGCAGCTCACAGAACCCCTACAATGAGCAGTTCTTC